This T cell receptor (beta chain) was obtained from a study of breast tumors, draining lymph nodes, adjacent tissues. Points from the study as a whole: Tumors had less TCR diversity than lymph nodes, more than nontumor tissue. Tumor T cell lymph node origin was a supported hypothesis, not proven.

TCRdb called the multiplex PCR reads again in MiXCR, with one record for every CDR3 protein. There are 120,000 to 150,000 distinct CDR3 sequences in the sample; approximately 30% occur only once, and 2% to 2.5% lies in the top ten. V was clipped by 4 bases and J by 5 bases, with 11 bases between them. This CDR3 is 13 amino acids long. This clonotype was detected many times. No antigen is known for it. Samples came from axillary lymph nodes draining the breast cancer. This rearrangement joins TRBV12-3 or TRBV12-4 to TRBJ1-2, with a tentative D call TRBD1 (6 bases). The sequence was collected from a female donor with breast cancer. Some clones in this sample may be carry-over from other donors' samples. The sequencing input was axillary lymph node tissue. CDR3 bases: TGTGCCAGCAGTTGGACAGACCTTTATGGCTACACCTTC. Residues: CASSWTDLYGYTF.